A selection of T cell receptor beta chains follows, all from one sample in a study of blood T cell repertoires in COVID-19. Repertoires were generated with immunoSEQ multiplex PCR, while TCRdb's copy carries only in-frame clones and drops some. The table lists 350,000 to 400,000 clones, around 90% of them singletons. The specimen sequenced was peripheral blood. These receptors were obtained from a man between 18 and 35 years old with active or convalescent COVID-19. The CDR3 runs from the conserved cysteine through the conserved F or W. The D gene is left open where the match is weak. Some rows mark clone size as missing; the rest say once, few, many or name a class of expanded clone.

clone size: -; D gene: -; V gene: TRBV19; J gene: TRBJ1-5; CDR3 protein: CSSKEAGNQPQHF; CDR3 DNA: TGTAGTTCGAAGGAGGCGGGCAATCAGCCCCAGCATTTT
clone size: -; D gene: TRBD1; V gene: TRBV18; J gene: TRBJ1-1; CDR3 protein: CASSPPGTGNYFRYTEAFF; CDR3 DNA: TGTGCCAGCTCACCACCCGGGACAGGGAATTATTTTAGGTACACTGAAGCTTTCTTT
clone size: -; D gene: -; V gene: TRBV5-1; J gene: TRBJ1-3; CDR3 protein: CASSVSGASSGNTIYF; CDR3 DNA: TGCGCCAGCAGCGTCTCAGGGGCTAGCTCTGGAAACACCATATATTTT
clone size: -; D gene: -; V gene: TRBV27; J gene: TRBJ1-1; CDR3 protein: CASSRSGVSEAFF; CDR3 DNA: TGTGCCAGCAGTCGATCAGGGGTGAGTGAAGCTTTCTTT
clone size: -; D gene: -; V gene: TRBV6-2/TRBV6-3; J gene: TRBJ2-2; CDR3 protein: CASSRSGGTGELFF; CDR3 DNA: TGTGCTAGCAGCCGGAGCGGTGGGACCGGGGAGCTGTTTTTT
clone size: -; D gene: -; V gene: TRBV19; J gene: TRBJ1-5; CDR3 protein: CASSIAQGLNQPQHF; CDR3 DNA: TGTGCCAGTAGTATAGCCCAGGGACTCAATCAGCCCCAGCATTTT
clone size: -; D gene: -; V gene: TRBV9; J gene: TRBJ1-6; CDR3 protein: CASSSGSGGSYNSPLHF; CDR3 DNA: TGTGCCAGCAGCTCAGGGTCGGGGGGGTCCTATAATTCACCCCTCCACTTT
clone size: -; D gene: -; V gene: TRBV29-1; J gene: TRBJ1-2; CDR3 protein: CSVLGRGKYGYTF; CDR3 DNA: TGCAGCGTTTTAGGCCGGGGAAAGTATGGCTACACCTTC
clone size: once; D gene: TRBD1; V gene: TRBV6-5; J gene: TRBJ2-5; CDR3 protein: CASSYYLGQFQETQYF; CDR3 DNA: TGTGCCAGCAGTTACTACTTGGGACAGTTCCAAGAGACCCAGTACTTC
clone size: -; D gene: TRBD2; V gene: TRBV19; J gene: TRBJ2-1; CDR3 protein: CASRLAGDNEQFF; CDR3 DNA: TGTGCCAGTAGACTAGCGGGGGACAATGAGCAGTTCTTC
clone size: once; D gene: TRBD1; V gene: TRBV7-3; J gene: TRBJ1-2; CDR3 protein: CASSPDRDYGYTF; CDR3 DNA: TGTGCCAGCAGCCCCGACAGGGACTATGGCTACACCTTC
clone size: -; D gene: -; V gene: TRBV2; J gene: TRBJ2-6; CDR3 protein: CASSEAPGNSGANVLTF; CDR3 DNA: TGTGCCAGCAGTGAAGCCCCAGGAAACTCTGGGGCCAACGTCCTGACTTTC
clone size: -; D gene: -; V gene: TRBV27; J gene: TRBJ1-6; CDR3 protein: CASRVGSSYNSPLHF; CDR3 DNA: TGTGCCAGCAGAGTAGGGAGCTCCTATAATTCACCCCTCCACTTT
clone size: -; D gene: -; V gene: TRBV11-2; J gene: TRBJ1-1; CDR3 protein: CASPGNTEAFF; CDR3 DNA: TGTGCCAGCCCGGGAAACACTGAAGCTTTCTTT
clone size: -; D gene: -; V gene: TRBV7-8; J gene: TRBJ2-7; CDR3 protein: CASSLFVGGSYEQYF; CDR3 DNA: TGTGCCAGCAGCTTATTCGTGGGGGGCTCCTACGAGCAGTACTTC
clone size: -; D gene: -; V gene: TRBV6-5; J gene: TRBJ2-1; CDR3 protein: CASSYSSYEQFF; CDR3 DNA: TGTGCCAGCAGTTACTCAAGCTATGAGCAGTTCTTC
clone size: -; D gene: -; V gene: TRBV10-3; J gene: TRBJ2-1; CDR3 protein: CAIKGDGRSNEQFF; CDR3 DNA: TGTGCCATCAAGGGAGATGGACGGAGCAATGAGCAGTTCTTC
clone size: -; D gene: TRBD2; V gene: TRBV6-2/TRBV6-3; J gene: TRBJ2-7; CDR3 protein: CASSYSITSGSREQYF; CDR3 DNA: TGTGCCAGCAGTTACTCTATCACTAGCGGGAGTAGAGAGCAGTACTTC
clone size: -; D gene: -; V gene: TRBV7-6; J gene: TRBJ2-3; CDR3 protein: CASSPDSSARADTQYF; CDR3 DNA: TGTGCCAGCAGCCCCGACTCCTCAGCGAGGGCAGATACGCAGTATTTT
clone size: -; D gene: -; V gene: TRBV9; J gene: TRBJ1-1; CDR3 protein: CASSVSLTGNTEAFF; CDR3 DNA: TGTGCCAGCAGCGTCTCCTTGACAGGGAACACTGAAGCTTTCTTT
clone size: -; D gene: -; V gene: TRBV6-5; J gene: TRBJ1-1; CDR3 protein: CASSYSSHAEAFF; CDR3 DNA: TGTGCCAGCAGTTACTCCAGTCACGCTGAAGCTTTCTTT
clone size: -; D gene: -; V gene: TRBV21-1; J gene: TRBJ1-1; CDR3 protein: CASEGSDTEAFF; CDR3 DNA: TGTGCCAGCGAGGGATCTGACACTGAAGCTTTCTTT
clone size: -; D gene: TRBD1; V gene: TRBV15; J gene: TRBJ2-5; CDR3 protein: CATSPGEGGPQETQYF; CDR3 DNA: TGTGCCACCAGTCCAGGGGAAGGGGGCCCCCAGGAGACCCAGTACTTC
clone size: few; D gene: -; V gene: TRBV27; J gene: TRBJ1-6; CDR3 protein: CASSLSDNSPLHF; CDR3 DNA: TGTGCCAGCAGTCTGTCAGATAATTCACCCCTCCACTTT
clone size: -; D gene: TRBD1; V gene: TRBV5-8; J gene: TRBJ1-1; CDR3 protein: CASRYDRGGPEAFF; CDR3 DNA: TGTGCCAGCAGATACGACAGGGGCGGCCCTGAAGCTTTCTTT
clone size: -; D gene: TRBD1; V gene: TRBV28; J gene: TRBJ1-1; CDR3 protein: CASRETGGGTEAFF; CDR3 DNA: TGTGCCAGCAGGGAAACAGGGGGCGGAACTGAAGCTTTCTTT
clone size: -; D gene: -; V gene: TRBV7-9; J gene: TRBJ2-1; CDR3 protein: CASSPGLLGSYNEQFF; CDR3 DNA: TGTGCCAGCAGCCCGGGACTTTTGGGCTCCTACAATGAGCAGTTCTTC
clone size: many; D gene: -; V gene: TRBV28; J gene: TRBJ2-3; CDR3 protein: CASSPPSVDTQYF; CDR3 DNA: TGTGCCAGCAGTCCCCCCAGCGTGGATACGCAGTATTTT
clone size: -; D gene: -; V gene: TRBV7-8; J gene: TRBJ1-4; CDR3 protein: CASSVSRVEKLFF; CDR3 DNA: TGTGCCAGCAGCGTCAGCAGGGTTGAAAAACTGTTTTTT
clone size: -; D gene: TRBD2; V gene: TRBV27; J gene: TRBJ2-7; CDR3 protein: CASSLRGGRLYEQYF; CDR3 DNA: TGTGCCAGCAGTTTAAGGGGCGGGAGGCTATACGAGCAGTACTTC
clone size: -; D gene: -; V gene: TRBV5-6; J gene: TRBJ1-1; CDR3 protein: CASSLGDTMNTEAFF; CDR3 DNA: TGTGCCAGCAGCTTGGGGGACACTATGAACACTGAAGCTTTCTTT
clone size: -; D gene: TRBD1; V gene: TRBV11-3; J gene: TRBJ2-1; CDR3 protein: CASSLAGQGINEQFF; CDR3 DNA: TGTGCCAGCAGCTTAGCCGGACAGGGGATCAATGAGCAGTTCTTC
clone size: -; D gene: TRBD1; V gene: TRBV5-8; J gene: TRBJ1-2; CDR3 protein: CASSRDRDRGRYGYTF; CDR3 DNA: TGTGCCAGCAGCAGAGACCGGGACAGGGGGCGTTATGGCTACACCTTC
clone size: -; D gene: TRBD2; V gene: TRBV28; J gene: TRBJ2-1; CDR3 protein: CASSWTSGGALEQFF; CDR3 DNA: TGTGCCAGCAGTTGGACTAGCGGGGGGGCCCTTGAGCAGTTCTTC
clone size: -; D gene: -; V gene: TRBV6-5; J gene: TRBJ2-2; CDR3 protein: CATPFYRAGELFF; CDR3 DNA: TGTGCCACCCCGTTCTATCGCGCCGGGGAGCTGTTTTTT
clone size: -; D gene: TRBD1; V gene: TRBV9; J gene: TRBJ1-5; CDR3 protein: CASSLGQGDQPQHF; CDR3 DNA: TGTGCCAGCAGCTTGGGACAGGGAGATCAGCCCCAGCATTTT
clone size: -; D gene: TRBD2; V gene: TRBV2; J gene: TRBJ2-3; CDR3 protein: CASSDTTSGGGDTQYF; CDR3 DNA: TGTGCCAGCAGTGATACGACTAGCGGGGGTGGAGATACGCAGTATTTT
clone size: -; D gene: -; V gene: TRBV7-8; J gene: TRBJ2-1; CDR3 protein: CASSSRLSASSYNEQFF; CDR3 DNA: TGTGCCAGCAGCTCCCGACTCAGTGCGAGCTCCTACAATGAGCAGTTCTTC
clone size: -; D gene: -; V gene: TRBV28; J gene: TRBJ1-1; CDR3 protein: CASQPAGSMPSPEAFF; CDR3 DNA: TGTGCCAGCCAACCGGCCGGGAGTATGCCTTCCCCTGAAGCTTTCTTT
clone size: once; D gene: -; V gene: TRBV7-2; J gene: TRBJ1-5; CDR3 protein: CASSLFPAELNQPQHF; CDR3 DNA: TGTGCCAGCAGCTTATTTCCAGCGGAGCTGAATCAGCCCCAGCATTTT
clone size: once; D gene: TRBD2; V gene: TRBV5-1; J gene: TRBJ2-1; CDR3 protein: CASSLGFERDIYNEQFF; CDR3 DNA: TGCGCCAGCAGCTTGGGATTTGAGCGGGATATCTACAATGAGCAGTTCTTC
clone size: -; D gene: TRBD2; V gene: TRBV12-5; J gene: TRBJ2-1; CDR3 protein: CASGEGLAGTEQFF; CDR3 DNA: TGTGCTAGTGGGGAGGGACTAGCGGGTACTGAGCAGTTCTTC
clone size: -; D gene: TRBD2; V gene: TRBV10-1; J gene: TRBJ2-5; CDR3 protein: CASSESHRLTRRGGPHNETQYF; CDR3 DNA: TGCGCCAGCAGTGAGTCTCACCGGTTGACTCGGCGGGGGGGCCCCCACAATGAGACCCAGTACTTC
clone size: -; D gene: -; V gene: TRBV27; J gene: TRBJ2-3; CDR3 protein: CASSLASYWDTQYF; CDR3 DNA: TGTGCCAGCAGTCTGGCCTCGTATTGGGATACGCAGTATTTT
clone size: -; D gene: -; V gene: TRBV9; J gene: TRBJ1-1; CDR3 protein: CASSGTGYTEAFF; CDR3 DNA: TGTGCCAGCAGCGGTACAGGGTACACTGAAGCTTTCTTT
clone size: -; D gene: TRBD1; V gene: TRBV18; J gene: TRBJ2-7; CDR3 protein: CASSPGTVGREQYF; CDR3 DNA: TGTGCCAGCTCACCCGGGACAGTTGGACGCGAGCAGTACTTC
clone size: -; D gene: -; V gene: TRBV5-6; J gene: TRBJ2-1; CDR3 protein: CASSLVAGSYNEQFF; CDR3 DNA: TGTGCCAGCAGCTTGGTGGCGGGCTCCTACAATGAGCAGTTCTTC
clone size: -; D gene: TRBD1; V gene: TRBV28; J gene: TRBJ2-1; CDR3 protein: CASSLQGARKFF; CDR3 DNA: TGTGCCAGCAGCCTACAGGGGGCAAGGAAGTTCTTC
clone size: -; D gene: -; V gene: TRBV7-6; J gene: TRBJ1-1; CDR3 protein: CASSLDPQGNTEAFF; CDR3 DNA: TGTGCCAGCAGCTTAGACCCACAGGGGAACACTGAAGCTTTCTTT
clone size: -; D gene: TRBD1; V gene: TRBV6-6; J gene: TRBJ1-5; CDR3 protein: CASSYSTGGGNQPQHF; CDR3 DNA: TGTGCCAGCAGTTACTCGACAGGGGGAGGTAATCAGCCCCAGCATTTT
clone size: -; D gene: TRBD2; V gene: TRBV7-8; J gene: TRBJ2-5; CDR3 protein: CASSFRDYLYF; CDR3 DNA: TGTGCCAGCAGCTTCCGGGACTACCTGTACTTC
clone size: -; D gene: TRBD1; V gene: TRBV19; J gene: TRBJ1-2; CDR3 protein: CASSSGDRGRHGYTF; CDR3 DNA: TGTGCCAGTAGTTCGGGGGACAGGGGGCGGCATGGCTACACCTTC
clone size: -; D gene: TRBD1; V gene: TRBV19; J gene: TRBJ2-7; CDR3 protein: CASTQTGSSYEQYF; CDR3 DNA: TGTGCCAGCACCCAGACAGGGAGCTCCTACGAGCAGTACTTC
clone size: once; D gene: -; V gene: TRBV19; J gene: TRBJ1-2; CDR3 protein: CASSPTWRADYGYTF; CDR3 DNA: TGTGCCAGTAGTCCGACGTGGAGGGCGGACTATGGCTACACCTTC
clone size: -; D gene: TRBD1; V gene: TRBV9; J gene: TRBJ1-2; CDR3 protein: CASSELQGLRRYTF; CDR3 DNA: TGTGCCAGCAGCGAACTACAGGGGCTCCGGCGCTACACCTTC
clone size: -; D gene: TRBD1; V gene: TRBV11-2; J gene: TRBJ1-2; CDR3 protein: CASSTGGYSYGYTF; CDR3 DNA: TGTGCCAGCAGCACAGGGGGGTATAGCTATGGCTACACCTTC
clone size: -; D gene: TRBD1; V gene: TRBV7-2; J gene: TRBJ2-1; CDR3 protein: CASSLWTGLSSYNEQFF; CDR3 DNA: TGTGCCAGCAGCCTCTGGACAGGTCTAAGCTCCTACAATGAGCAGTTCTTC
clone size: -; D gene: -; V gene: TRBV6-1; J gene: TRBJ2-1; CDR3 protein: CASSAYGRESSYNEQFF; CDR3 DNA: TGTGCCAGCAGTGCATATGGACGGGAGAGCTCCTACAATGAGCAGTTCTTC
clone size: -; D gene: -; V gene: TRBV6-2/TRBV6-3; J gene: TRBJ2-7; CDR3 protein: CASSYSREQYF; CDR3 DNA: TGTGCCAGCAGTTACTCGAGGGAGCAGTACTTC
clone size: -; D gene: -; V gene: TRBV5-6; J gene: TRBJ1-2; CDR3 protein: CASSLAGQDYGYTF; CDR3 DNA: TGTGCCAGCAGCTTGGCGGGACAAGACTATGGCTACACCTTC